A selection of T cell receptor beta chains follows, all from one sample in a study of response to subunit inactivated influenza vaccine. TCRdb reprocessed the RT-PCR reads with MiXCR, giving one entry per CDR3 protein. The sample carries over 650,000 distinct CDR3 sequences, approximately 17% recorded once. The sample was PBMCs from blood, taken 5 days after vaccination. The receptors come from a man aged 45 to 65 who received an inactivated influenza vaccine. Each CDR3 is given without its conserved first and last residue.

v_gene: TRBV5-1
j_gene: TRBJ1-6
CDR3aa: ASSLGTGGWSSPLH

v_gene: TRBV10-3
j_gene: TRBJ2-1
CDR3aa: AIRGRTGFDEQF

v_gene: TRBV5-1
j_gene: TRBJ2-2
CDR3aa: ASSLTFTGELF

v_gene: TRBV27
j_gene: TRBJ2-3
CDR3aa: ASSAYYGRATDTQY

v_gene: TRBV29-1
j_gene: TRBJ2-7
CDR3aa: SVASYYGPRAYEQY

v_gene: TRBV27
j_gene: TRBJ2-5
CDR3aa: ASSPIPWTGISVQETQY

v_gene: TRBV12-3/TRBV12-4
j_gene: TRBJ2-3
CDR3aa: ASRALTGRGTDTQY

v_gene: TRBV5-1
j_gene: TRBJ2-1
CDR3aa: ASSPGQVGNEQF

v_gene: TRBV20-1
j_gene: TRBJ1-6
CDR3aa: SASIIGSPLH

v_gene: TRBV7-6
j_gene: TRBJ1-1
CDR3aa: ASSLVPLRDLHTEAF

v_gene: TRBV15
j_gene: TRBJ2-3
CDR3aa: ATSRVPTLTDTQY

v_gene: TRBV3-1
j_gene: TRBJ2-7
CDR3aa: ASSQDSASEQY

v_gene: TRBV7-2
j_gene: TRBJ2-4
CDR3aa: ASSPSPGEVIQY

v_gene: TRBV15
j_gene: TRBJ2-1
CDR3aa: ATSRDLAGNYNEQF

v_gene: TRBV7-6
j_gene: TRBJ2-3
CDR3aa: ASSLAAGGPSTDTQY

v_gene: TRBV28
j_gene: TRBJ2-1
CDR3aa: ASSSLAGGSYNEQF

v_gene: TRBV20-1
j_gene: TRBJ2-3
CDR3aa: SAREGGSRRDTQY

v_gene: TRBV28
j_gene: TRBJ2-7
CDR3aa: ASSFYHYGVIKTYEQY

v_gene: TRBV10-3
j_gene: TRBJ2-6
CDR3aa: AISDMGGPGANVLT

v_gene: TRBV20-1
j_gene: TRBJ2-2
CDR3aa: SARQLSNTGELF

v_gene: TRBV7-2
j_gene: TRBJ1-2
CDR3aa: ASSLAPGQTNYGYT

v_gene: TRBV27
j_gene: TRBJ2-1
CDR3aa: ASSLRLAGGSSSYNEQF

v_gene: TRBV12-3/TRBV12-4
j_gene: TRBJ1-2
CDR3aa: ASSQTGGSYGYT

v_gene: TRBV12-3/TRBV12-4
j_gene: TRBJ2-1
CDR3aa: ASRELQNEQF

v_gene: TRBV6-6
j_gene: TRBJ2-7
CDR3aa: AGSRVEGYEQY

v_gene: TRBV20-1
j_gene: TRBJ2-1
CDR3aa: SARDRGSGRGGYNEQF

v_gene: TRBV7-8
j_gene: TRBJ2-7
CDR3aa: ASSLGLAGGKITYEQY

v_gene: TRBV29-1
j_gene: TRBJ2-1
CDR3aa: SVGQAPSSSYNEQF

v_gene: TRBV12-3/TRBV12-4
j_gene: TRBJ1-2
CDR3aa: ASSTRQVLHGYT

v_gene: TRBV7-2
j_gene: TRBJ2-1
CDR3aa: ASSLPGGLEQF

v_gene: TRBV12-3/TRBV12-4
j_gene: TRBJ1-2
CDR3aa: ASRSTGTEYGYT

v_gene: TRBV7-2
j_gene: TRBJ2-7
CDR3aa: ASSLGGGAKEQY

v_gene: TRBV28
j_gene: TRBJ2-3
CDR3aa: ASTEASGNTDTQY

v_gene: TRBV7-8
j_gene: TRBJ2-5
CDR3aa: ASRIQARGQETQY

v_gene: TRBV24-1
j_gene: TRBJ2-2
CDR3aa: ATSDLSRGATGELF

v_gene: TRBV28
j_gene: TRBJ2-7
CDR3aa: ASSLQEPHEQY

v_gene: TRBV4-3
j_gene: TRBJ1-1
CDR3aa: ASSQGTGWGTEAF

v_gene: TRBV7-9
j_gene: TRBJ2-7
CDR3aa: ASSPTSFSEQY

v_gene: TRBV20-1
j_gene: TRBJ2-1
CDR3aa: SARDRQAYYNEQF

v_gene: TRBV7-2
j_gene: TRBJ1-2
CDR3aa: ASSSRYPVQDYGYT

v_gene: TRBV29-1
j_gene: TRBJ2-1
CDR3aa: SVRPSGTPYNEQF

v_gene: TRBV20-1
j_gene: TRBJ2-5
CDR3aa: SANTGTGRETQY

v_gene: TRBV28
j_gene: TRBJ2-5
CDR3aa: ASTGLKQGTQY

v_gene: TRBV28
j_gene: TRBJ2-3
CDR3aa: ASSYGGGSADTQY

v_gene: TRBV7-2
j_gene: TRBJ2-3
CDR3aa: ASSRSGPFTDTQY

v_gene: TRBV4-2
j_gene: TRBJ2-7
CDR3aa: ASSQDGTGGLWEQY

v_gene: TRBV7-2
j_gene: TRBJ2-4
CDR3aa: ASSSGRDRIKNIQY

v_gene: TRBV10-3
j_gene: TRBJ2-1
CDR3aa: AISETSGRNNEQF

v_gene: TRBV27
j_gene: TRBJ2-1
CDR3aa: ASSLSTSGSHEQF

v_gene: TRBV12-3/TRBV12-4
j_gene: TRBJ2-2
CDR3aa: ASSPLGANTGELF

v_gene: TRBV27
j_gene: TRBJ2-1
CDR3aa: ASSPRDSPYNEQF

v_gene: TRBV4-3
j_gene: TRBJ2-1
CDR3aa: SSSQSERGEQF

v_gene: TRBV28
j_gene: TRBJ2-2
CDR3aa: ASTDLGDRDTGELF

v_gene: TRBV28
j_gene: TRBJ2-7
CDR3aa: ASSLYGFSYEQY

v_gene: TRBV27
j_gene: TRBJ2-7
CDR3aa: ASSLGGHSAYEQY

v_gene: TRBV10-3
j_gene: TRBJ1-1
CDR3aa: AISDLAGEIGTEAF

v_gene: TRBV6-5
j_gene: TRBJ1-5
CDR3aa: ASSYFAGPGSNQPQH

v_gene: TRBV27
j_gene: TRBJ1-5
CDR3aa: ASSPGRNQPQH

v_gene: TRBV4-3
j_gene: TRBJ2-2
CDR3aa: ASSQDLNTGELF